The 31 T cell receptor beta chains in this list originate from one sample, sequenced in a study of T cells in Graves' hyperthyroidism and ophthalmopathy (dated 2019 in TCRdb). Libraries came from multiplex PCR. Sequenced on an Illumina HiSeq 2000. The TCR beta CDR3 regions were amplified from the RNA transcripts. For the first round of RT-PCR on the TCR CDR3, the HTBI primer set was used together with the Qiagen OneStep RT-PCR kit. TCRdb reran the public reads through fastp at Q25 and MiXCR, keeping productive beta chains. Rows matching on CDR3 protein sequence are summarized as one entry with the most common DNA and genes. For this sample there are more than 450,000 distinct CDR3 sequences; 20% appear just once. 45% to 50% of the sample rests with the top ten. Sample: blood. These receptors came from a man between 40 and 49 years old with Graves' ophthalmopathy.

The chain employs TRBV12-3 or TRBV12-4 and TRBJ2-4; 7 bases line up with TRBD1. CDR3 length equals 16 residues. V was pared by 5 bases and J by 0 bases, with 7 bases of the junction left unmatched. The CDR3, as DNA: TGTGCCAGCAGTCCTACAGGGGCAATAGCCAAAAACATTCAGTACTTC. Translated, it gives CASSPTGAIAKNIQYF.

This clonotype was seen a few times. The gene calls are TRBV6-1 and TRBJ2-2, with TRBD1 matching over 12 bases. CDR1 MNHNS and CDR2 SASEGT come from the germline V gene. After removal of 5 bases from V and 6 bases from J, the junction contained 7 bases not matched to a gene. CDR3 size: 16 residues. CDR3 residues: CASSYYGTGGPGELFF. In DNA, the CDR3 is TGTGCCAGCAGTTATTACGGGACAGGGGGCCCCGGGGAGCTGTTTTTT.

A word on this clonotype: No conserved phenylalanine or tryptophan ends this CDR3, so it is likely a read error. The chain recombines TRBV30 with TRBJ2-5; D may be TRBD2 (6 bases). The germline V and J ends were trimmed by 3 bases and 5 bases, with 13 bases remaining between them. Germline CDR1 is GTSNPN and CDR2 is SVGIG (reference sequence). This CDR3 is 13 amino acids long. The chain's CDR3 is CAWREGSGETQYL. The CDR3 DNA is TGTGCCTGGAGAGAGGGGAGCGGGGAGACCCAGTACCTC.

This clonotype was detected a few times. The rearrangement uses TRBV19 and TRBJ1-1, with D maybe TRBD1 (5 bases). Trimming removed 3 bases from V and 4 bases from J, with 12 bases in between. This CDR3 is 14 amino acids long. Germline CDR1 LNHDA, CDR2 SQIVND (reference sequence). CDR3 nucleotides: TGTGCCAGTAGTATTAGAGGGGCCGGCACTGAAGCTTTCTTT. It is translated as CASSIRGAGTEAFF.

This clonotype was observed at least ten times. The V call is TRBV20-1, the J call TRBJ2-3, with 10 bases lining up with TRBD2. Germline V lookup: CDR1 DFQATT, CDR2 SNEGSKA (reference sequence). CDR3 length: 16 amino acids. Trimming removed 6 bases from V and 3 bases from J; junction bases left unmatched: 12. As DNA, the CDR3 is TGCAGTGCCCGTATAGCGGGAGGTGACCATACAGATACGCAGTATTTT. It is translated as CSARIAGGDHTDTQYF.

This clonotype was observed many times. J is TRBJ2-1 and V is TRBV5-1; 11 bases match TRBD2. V gave up 2 bases and J gave up 9 bases; unmatched junction bases: 1. Germline lookup yields CDR1 SGHRS and CDR2 YFSETQ. The CDR3 has 13 amino acids. The DNA for the CDR3 is TGCGCCAGCAGCTTCGGGACTAGCGGTGAGCAGTTCTTC. It specifies CASSFGTSGEQFF.

A few counts support this clonotype. The V call is TRBV5-1, the J call TRBJ2-3; 10 bases fit TRBD2. The CDR3 covers 16 residues. J gave up 8 bases and V 6 bases, and 15 bases lay outside the gene matches. The V gene's germline CDR1 is SGHRS and CDR2 YFSETQ. CDR3 sequence: CASNPLAGAAEVTQYF. CDR3 in DNA: TGCGCCAGCAATCCGCTAGCGGGGGCGGCTGAAGTTACGCAGTATTTT.

In its sample, this clonotype was seen many times. The rearrangement joins TRBV28 to TRBJ1-1, with no clear D. Trimming removed 6 bases from V and 0 bases from J, with 8 bases in between. CDR1 and CDR2 (germline): MDHEN, SYDVKM. CDR3 size: 13 residues. CDR3 amino acids: CASRVPMNTEAFF. CDR3 DNA sequence: TGTGCCAGCAGGGTCCCCATGAACACTGAAGCTTTCTTT. The full variable domain, with the rest looked up from reference TRBV28 and TRBJ1-1, is DVKVTQSSRYLVKRTGEKVFLECVQDMDHENMFWYRQDPGLGLRLIYFSYDVKMKEKGDIPEGYSVSREKKERFSLILESASTNQTSMYLCASRVPMNTEAFFGQGTRLTVV.

The chain recombines TRBV3-1 with TRBJ2-5; D call uncertain. The germline gives CDR1 LGHDT, CDR2 YNNKEL (reference sequence). The CDR3 covers 13 residues. V was trimmed by 9 bases and J by 0 bases, leaving 11 bases between them. CDR3 loop: CASRSTNQETQYF. In nucleotides, the CDR3 is TGTGCCAGTAGGAGTACCAACCAAGAGACCCAGTACTTC.

This clonotype was found once. J is TRBJ2-3 and V is TRBV20-1; maybe TRBD2 (5 bases). Between the trimmed V and J ends, which lost 5 bases and 3 bases, there was a span of 15 bases. This CDR3 has 14 amino acids. Germline CDR1 DFQATT, CDR2 SNEGSKA (reference sequence). The CDR3 loop reads CSAYPRTGTDTQYF. The DNA of the CDR3 is TGCAGTGCTTACCCTCGGACTGGGACAGATACGCAGTATTTT.

The chain combines TRBV20-1 with TRBJ1-2, with TRBD1 identical over 8 bases. With 5 bases clipped from V and 8 bases from J, the junction kept 13 bases outside the gene matches. The CDR3 sequence is 14 residues long. CDR1 DFQATT and CDR2 SNEGSKA come from the germline V gene (reference sequence). The CDR3 nucleotides are TGCAGTGCTTTGTTCACAGGGGGACTTAGCGGCTACACCTTC. It encodes CSALFTGGLSGYTF.

V usage is TRBV12-3 or TRBV12-4 and J usage is TRBJ2-3; the D is unclear. V gave up 1 base and J gave up 2 bases, with 4 bases separating them. There are 13 residues in the CDR3. The chain's CDR3 is CASSLGFTDTQYF. The DNA for the CDR3 is TGTGCCAGCAGTTTAGGGTTCACAGATACGCAGTATTTT.

This clonotype was seen only a few times. The rearrangement joins TRBV9 to TRBJ1-4, with 7 bases matching TRBD1. There are 15 residues in the CDR3. With V trimmed by 0 bases and J by 5 bases, 4 bases remained unmatched. Germline loops: CDR1 SGDLS, CDR2 YYNGEE. CDR3 in amino acids: CASSVAAGGNEKLFF. The CDR3 region has the DNA TGTGCCAGCAGCGTAGCTGCAGGGGGGAATGAAAAACTGTTTTTT.

This clonotype was recorded many times. The chain carries TRBV28 and TRBJ2-5, with D perhaps assigned TRBD1 or TRBD2 (6 bases each). The CDR3 has 13 amino acids. Trimming left V 5 bases short and J 4 bases short, with 11 bases between. Germline CDR1 is MDHEN and CDR2 is SYDVKM. CDR3 sequence: CASSGGTRETQYF. The CDR3 nucleotides read TGTGCCAGCAGTGGCGGGACAAGAGAGACCCAGTACTTC.

The sample holds many counts of this clonotype. The chain links TRBV11-2 to TRBJ2-1; TRBD2 matches at 11 bases. The germline V gene encodes CDR1 SGHAT and CDR2 FQNNGV. V shed 4 bases, J shed 6 bases, and the junction held 8 bases outside the gene matches. This CDR3 has 16 residues. CDR3 in DNA: TGTGCCAGCAGCTCATTAGCGGGGGGGCCCGGCAATGAGCAGTTCTTC. It is translated as CASSSLAGGPGNEQFF.

V gene TRBV9 combines with J gene TRBJ2-1; no clear D. The germline V gene encodes CDR1 SGDLS and CDR2 YYNGEE. V was clipped by 2 bases and J by 8 bases, with 11 bases between them. The CDR3 is 13 amino acids. The CDR3: CASSVIGWDEQFF. The CDR3, as DNA: TGTGCCAGCAGCGTGATAGGGTGGGATGAGCAGTTCTTC.

This clonotype has at least ten counts. This chain uses TRBV12-3 or TRBV12-4 with TRBJ1-2; tentatively, D is TRBD1 (6 bases). CDR3 size: 14 residues. V lost 1 base and J lost 3, with 9 bases in between. CDR3 residues: CASSLDRVDYGYTF. CDR3 coding DNA: TGTGCCAGCAGTTTAGACAGGGTAGACTATGGCTACACCTTC.

This clonotype was detected many times. The rearrangement joins TRBV28 to TRBJ2-3; possible D gene TRBD2, 5 bases. V shed 6 bases and J shed 1 base, with 14 bases lying between them. CDR1 and CDR2 (germline): MDHEN, SYDVKM. The CDR3 sequence is 15 residues long. The CDR3 is CASSRTPGGTDTQYF. The CDR3 DNA reads as TGTGCCAGCAGCCGGACTCCCGGGGGCACAGATACGCAGTATTTT.

This clonotype was recorded at least ten times. The rearrangement joins TRBV12-3 or TRBV12-4 to TRBJ2-7, with D perhaps matching TRBD2 (6 bases). Trimming stripped 6 bases from V and 2 bases from J, with 14 bases between. CDR3 size: 14 residues. The CDR3 loop is CASSATWGAYEQYF. The CDR3 DNA follows: TGTGCCAGCAGCGCAACTTGGGGGGCCTACGAGCAGTACTTC.

This clonotype was counted only a few times. This chain uses TRBV12-3 or TRBV12-4 with TRBJ1-2, with TRBD1 identical over 9 bases. V lost 0 bases and J lost 4; bases outside the gene matches: 0. This CDR3 is 14 amino acids long. The CDR3 nucleotides are TGTGCCAGCAGTTTAGCGACAGGGGGCTATGGCTACACCTTC. Translation: CASSLATGGYGYTF.

The chain uses TRBV13 and TRBJ2-3; maybe TRBD1 (5 bases). Germline values: CDR1 PRHDT, CDR2 FYEKMQ (reference sequence). V was pared by 4 bases and J by 0 bases, with 17 bases between. The CDR3 runs 17 residues. CDR3 nucleotide sequence: TGTGCCAGCAGCTCTTCAGGGTGGGGCTCTAGCACAGATACGCAGTATTTT. Its protein is CASSSSGWGSSTDTQYF.

For this clonotype: A read error is possible here, since a much larger clone lies one base away. The chain couples TRBV30 to TRBJ1-6, with D perhaps TRBD1 (5 bases). The CDR3 extends over 13 amino acids. Germline values: CDR1 GTSNPN, CDR2 SVGIG (reference sequence). The V end was cut by 3 bases, the J end by 5 bases, with 8 bases between. The CDR3: CAWRGTDNSPLHF. In DNA, the CDR3 is TGTGCCTGGAGGGGGACGGATAATTCACCCCTCCACTTT. Full variable domain (outside the CDR3, taken from reference TRBV30 and TRBJ1-6): SQTIHQWPATLVQPVGSPLSLECTVEGTSNPNLYWYRQAAGRGLQLLFYSVGIGQISSEVPQNLSASRPQDRQFILSSKKLLLSDSGFYLCAWRGTDNSPLHFGNGTRLTVT.

This clonotype came up many times. The chain couples TRBV20-1 to TRBJ1-3, with TRBD1 identical over 7 bases. Trimming at V came to 6 bases and at J to 4 bases, leaving 9 bases not matched to a gene. This CDR3 region has 14 residues. The germline V gene has CDR1 DFQATT and CDR2 SNEGSKA (reference sequence). The CDR3 loop is CSAIRDSTGNTIYF. The CDR3 DNA reads as TGCAGTGCGATCCGGGACAGTACCGGAAACACCATATATTTT.

This clonotype was found many times. This chain links TRBV6-1 with TRBJ2-7; 8 positions match TRBD1. V trimming: 5 bases; J trimming: 3 bases; junction bases outside the gene matches: 6. Germline loops: CDR1 MNHNS, CDR2 SASEGT. This CDR3 region has 14 residues. The CDR3 DNA reads TGTGCCAGCAGTAAAGGGACAGGCCGCTACGAGCAGTACTTC. Translated, it gives CASSKGTGRYEQYF.

This clonotype showed up just a few times. V and J are TRBV6-5 and TRBJ1-2; possible D gene TRBD1, 5 bases. Germline values: CDR1 MNHEY, CDR2 SVGAGI. There are 17 residues in the CDR3. The V end lost 0 bases, the J end lost 0 bases, and 14 bases lay between the germline ends. The CDR3 bases are TGTGCCAGCAGTTACTCATGGGCAGGGCTCACTAACTATGGCTACACCTTC. Translated, it gives CASSYSWAGLTNYGYTF.

This rearrangement joins TRBV9 to TRBJ1-1; TRBD1 matches at 8 bases. The CDR3 extends over 16 amino acids. Germline V CDR1 and CDR2: SGDLS, YYNGEE. After removal of 3 bases from V and 3 bases from J, the junction contained 10 bases not matched to a gene. The CDR3 DNA follows: TGTGCCAGCAGCGCAGGGGGCGATCTCCGTCACACTGAAGCTTTCTTT. It encodes CASSAGGDLRHTEAFF.

V gene TRBV5-1 combines with J gene TRBJ1-6; D not resolved. CDR1 and CDR2 from the germline V gene are SGHRS and YFSETQ. The CDR3 is made up of 13 amino acids. Trimming removed 4 bases at V and 6 bases at J, with 8 bases between. DNA for the CDR3: TGCGCCAGCAGCGCGGGATTTAATTCACCCCTCCACTTT. Encoded protein: CASSAGFNSPLHF.

This clonotype has ten or more counts. The V call is TRBV28, the J call TRBJ2-1; possibly TRBD2 for D (5 bases). The CDR3 runs 15 residues. Germline loops: CDR1 MDHEN, CDR2 SYDVKM. V was cut by 6 bases and J by 4 bases, with 16 bases left in between. The CDR3 reads CASRPGLLRYNEQFF. Here the CDR3 DNA reads TGTGCCAGCAGGCCTGGACTCCTCCGATACAATGAGCAGTTCTTC.

This clonotype has ten or more counts. The chain couples TRBV3-1 to TRBJ1-1; possible D gene TRBD1, 5 bases. Germline V gene lookup returns CDR1 LGHDT and CDR2 YNNKEL (reference sequence). The length of the CDR3 is 13 residues. Trimming left V 1 base short and J 8 bases short, with 11 bases between. The CDR3 region has the DNA TGTGCCAGCAGCCAAGTAACGGCAGGGGAAGCTTTCTTT. The encoded protein is CASSQVTAGEAFF.

The V call is TRBV7-8, the J call TRBJ2-1; D is undetermined. CDR3 length equals 14 residues. Trimming cost V 1 base and J 7 bases, with 11 bases left between them. The germline V gene encodes CDR1 SGHVS and CDR2 FQNEAQ. CDR3 sequence reads: CASSLEGFRNEQFF. The CDR3 DNA reads as TGTGCCAGCAGCTTAGAGGGCTTCCGGAATGAGCAGTTCTTC.

Notes on this clonotype: A much larger clone lies a single base off, so this may be a read error. The chain carries TRBV6-1 and TRBJ2-7; 7 bases map to TRBD1. The germline V gene has CDR1 MNHNS and CDR2 SASEGT. CDR3 size: 12 residues. The chain's CDR3 is CASKGAAYGQYF. For the CDR3, the DNA is TGTGCCAGCAAGGGGGCAGCCTACGGGCAGTACTTC.